This TCR beta chain was retrieved from a study of blood T cell repertoires in COVID-19. Study details: Specimens from acute and convalescent COVID-19 originated in the United States, Italy and Spain.

The trim removed 10 bases at V and 1 base at J, leaving 4 bases unmatched. Germline CDR1 and CDR2: MNHNY and SVGAGI (reference sequence). The CDR3 is 14 amino acids. Clones were read by immunoSEQ multiplex PCR, and TCRdb kept only the in-frame ones, dropping some. The sample carries over 350,000 clones, nearly 90% recorded once. In terms of age and location, participants ranged from about 18 to 89 years and lived in approximately 26 US areas. The source is a woman under 30 with acute COVID-19. The V call is TRBV6-6, the J call TRBJ2-2; the match to TRBD1 covers 9 bases. Input material: PBMCs or T cells enriched from blood (not recorded which). CDR3 coding DNA: TGTGCCACCGGACAGGGGATGAACACCGGGGAGCTGTTTTTT. Residues: CATGQGMNTGELFF.